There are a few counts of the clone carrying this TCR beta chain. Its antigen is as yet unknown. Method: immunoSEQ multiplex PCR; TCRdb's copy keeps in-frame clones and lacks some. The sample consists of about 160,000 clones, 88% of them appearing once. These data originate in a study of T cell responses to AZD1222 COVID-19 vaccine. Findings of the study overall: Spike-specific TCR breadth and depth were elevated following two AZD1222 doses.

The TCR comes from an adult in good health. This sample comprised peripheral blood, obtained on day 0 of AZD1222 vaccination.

The CDR3 bases are TGTGCCAGCAGTGAATCCCCCACACCTCGCTACGAGCAGTACTTC. Translated: CASSESPTPRYEQYF. The chain couples TRBV6-1 to TRBJ2-7; D is undetermined. Per germline, CDR1 MNHNS and CDR2 SASEGT. Trimming took 2 bases from V and 3 from J, leaving 14 bases between them. The CDR3 covers 15 residues.